The T cell receptor (beta chain) described here comes from a study of blood T cell repertoires in COVID-19. At the level of the study: The cDNA or gDNA used as material had been derived from T cells, B-cell-depleted T cells, or PBMCs.

Original methodology: Quantification of nucleated cells was approximated via reference gene primer amplification. Profiling relied on immunoSEQ multiplex PCR, and the TCRdb table lists in-frame clones only, not all of them. The V and J calls and clone size come from that table; D and trimming were worked out from the DNA. The repertoire has some 200,000 clones, 80% to 90% of them found once; the top ten carry roughly a tenth. Between the trimmed V and J ends, which lost 4 bases and 4 bases, there was a span of 11 bases. Germline V lookup: CDR1 SGHDT, CDR2 YYEEEE. This CDR3 has 13 residues. The V call is TRBV5-6, the J call TRBJ1-2, with TRBD1 as a possible D gene (5 bases). This sequence was found in a woman older than 75 with acute or convalescent COVID-19. The specimen sequenced was peripheral blood. CDR3 bases: TGTGCCAGCAGCCTGACAGCTCCCTATGGCTACACCTTC. Protein: CASSLTAPYGYTF.